Each of the 6 T cell receptor beta chains below was sequenced from the same sample in a study of OX40 agonist ivuxolimab in advanced cancers. Receptor libraries were prepared by the immunoSEQ multiplex PCR assay. The immuneACCESS repertoire file appears here via TCRdb, limited to in-frame rearrangements. These files lack a portion of the clones; in checked studies, under half of the deficit traces to unresolved V genes, and the cause of the others is not known. A total of just over 30,000 clones appear in this sample, 65% to 90% of them only once. In total, the top ten clones hold approximately 33% of the sample. The source was CD4+ or CD8+ T cells sorted from blood, collected in a trial of the OX40 agonist ivuxolimab. The receptors shown here come from an adult with an advanced solid tumor such as melanoma, head and neck, liver or kidney cancer.

The rearrangement links TRBV10-3 to TRBJ2-1, with D possibly TRBD2 on 5 matching bases. CDR1 is ENHRY and CDR2 is SYGVKD in the germline V gene. The germline V and J ends were trimmed by 0 bases and 6 bases, with 6 bases remaining between them. This CDR3 comprises 13 residues. The CDR3 reads CAISESLGNEQFF. For the CDR3, the DNA is TGTGCCATCAGTGAGTCACTAGGCAATGAGCAGTTCTTC.

This chain links TRBV29-1 with TRBJ2-1; the match to TRBD2 covers 10 bases. CDR1 and CDR2 (germline): SQVTM, ANQGSEA. CDR3 length: 15 residues. J lost 1 base, V lost 4 bases, and 4 bases had no gene match. The CDR3 protein is CSVGLAGLSYNEQFF. Written as DNA, the CDR3 is TGCAGCGTTGGACTAGCGGGTTTGTCCTACAATGAGCAGTTCTTC.

This chain joins TRBV9 and TRBJ1-1; maybe TRBD1 (6 bases). CDR3 length: 13 residues. Germline V gene lookup returns CDR1 SGDLS and CDR2 YYNGEE. Trimming shortened V by 4 bases and J by 4 bases, and 11 bases separated the two germline ends. DNA of the CDR3: TGTGCCAGCAGCTTCGGAGGGGGCACTGAAGCTTTCTTT. Translated, it gives CASSFGGGTEAFF.

This clone was seen a single time. The chain employs TRBV9 and TRBJ2-7; the D gene is possibly TRBD2 (6 bases). Trimming shortened V by 4 bases and J by 5 bases, and 13 bases separated the two germline ends. Germline CDR1 reads SGDLS; CDR2 reads YYNGEE. This CDR3 has 13 residues. DNA of the CDR3: TGTGCCAGCAGCCCTAAGCCGGGGGACGAGCAGTACTTC. Its protein is CASSPKPGDEQYF.

The rearrangement joins TRBV7-9 to TRBJ2-2; weak D call: TRBD2 (7 bases). The CDR3 spans 14 residues. Germline-derived CDR1 and CDR2 are SEHNR and FQNEAQ (reference sequence). V was shortened by 4 bases and J by 6 bases, with 12 bases between the two germline ends. DNA of the CDR3: TGTGCCAGCAGCTCCCCGGGGGGCCCCGGGGAGCTGTTTTTT. This sequence encodes CASSSPGGPGELFF.

The chain couples TRBV23-1 to TRBJ1-1; TRBD1 aligns across 9 bases. TRBV23-1 belongs to the ORF category, with a function that is uncertain. This CDR3 contains 18 residues. The trim removed 3 bases at V and 7 bases at J, leaving 18 bases unmatched. The CDR3 DNA follows: TGCGCCAGCAGTCAGTTCCCTTCAACCGGGACAGGGCCCGGTGAAGCTTTCTTT. Amino acid sequence: CASSQFPSTGTGPGEAFF.